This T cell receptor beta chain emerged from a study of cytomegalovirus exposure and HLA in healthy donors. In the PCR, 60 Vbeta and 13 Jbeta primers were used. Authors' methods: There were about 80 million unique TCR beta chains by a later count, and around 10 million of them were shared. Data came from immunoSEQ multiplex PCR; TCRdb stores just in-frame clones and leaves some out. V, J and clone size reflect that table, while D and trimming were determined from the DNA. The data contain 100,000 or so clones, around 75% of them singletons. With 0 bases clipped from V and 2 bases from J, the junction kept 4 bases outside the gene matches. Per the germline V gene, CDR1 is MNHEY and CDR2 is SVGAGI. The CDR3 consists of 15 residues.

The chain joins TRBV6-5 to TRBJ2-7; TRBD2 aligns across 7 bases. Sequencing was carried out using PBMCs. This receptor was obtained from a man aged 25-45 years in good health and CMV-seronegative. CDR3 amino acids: CASSYSTAGPYEQYF. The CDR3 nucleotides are TGTGCCAGCAGTTACTCCACAGCGGGGCCCTACGAGCAGTACTTC.